This T cell receptor beta chain was captured in a study of cytomegalovirus exposure and HLA in healthy donors. General study results and limits: Three chains linked to CMV were shown in vitro to be specific for CMV antigens. Immune exposure data for these donors was limited to CMV serostatus.

PCR primers comprised 60 Vbeta and 13 Jbeta primers. Libraries were prepared by immunoSEQ multiplex PCR; TCRdb keeps only in-frame clonotypes and omits some of them. The table for this sample gives about 120,000 clones. Every donor was a healthy person donating bone marrow. For this clone: Its antigen is still unknown.

Source material: PBMCs. This TCR derives from a man younger than 35 in good health and CMV-seronegative.

CDR3 DNA sequence: TGTGCCAGCAGCTCCCCGGCGGGAGGGGCTGGGGGAAACACCATATATTTT. Translation: CASSSPAGGAGGNTIYF. This rearrangement joins TRBV11-2 to TRBJ1-3, with a possible D match to TRBD1 (5 bases). Germline lookup yields CDR1 SGHAT and CDR2 FQNNGV. Trimming stripped 4 bases from V and 4 bases from J, with 20 bases between. The CDR3 length is 17 residues.